Described below is a single TCR beta chain sequence and its context. This clonotype came up a few times. Its cognate antigen has yet to be identified. Base qualities were left out, and no much larger clone turns up one base away. The data were taken from a study (dated by TCRdb to the mid-2010s). Trimmed from V: 10 bases; trimmed from J: 7 bases; junction bases lacking a gene match: 10. The CDR3 measures 14 amino acids from cysteine to phenylalanine. The only DNA kept is the CDR3, 42 bases in frame from the first base. The germline V gene encodes CDR1 ENHRY and CDR2 SYGVKD. Receptor amplification or capture employed RT-PCR. Sequencing took place on an Illumina MiSeq. TCRdb reanalyzed the raw reads on its own, using fastp at Q25 for trimming and MiXCR for clone calling, and kept in-frame beta chains. Every distinct CDR3 protein forms one entry, paired with its most common genes and DNA. The sample yields about 700,000 distinct CDR3 sequences; 12% to 15% were counted once. Of the sample, 3.6% is held by the ten largest clones.

This clonotype was obtained from a female donor in good health, serving as a healthy control. Recombination linked TRBV10-3 to TRBJ2-2, and 9 junction bases match TRBD1. The sample consisted of memory CD4+ T cells from blood. The CDR3 reads CATSRTGEVGELFF. In nucleotide form, the sequence is TGTGCCACCTCTCGGACAGGGGAGGTCGGGGAGCTGTTTTTT.